The clone carrying this T cell receptor beta chain was counted once. No antigen is known for it. V shed 4 bases and J shed 6 bases, with 14 bases lying between them. This CDR3 comprises 14 residues. Per the germline V gene, CDR1 is SGDLS and CDR2 is YYNGEE. This table comes from immunoSEQ multiplex PCR, and its TCRdb copy is limited to in-frame clones, with some not included. Here the sample spans 25,000 to 35,000 clones, more than 85% being singletons. The sample originates from a study of OX40 agonist ivuxolimab in advanced cancers. Study-wide points: Partial responders at 0.1-3.0 mg/kg showed near-lowest clonal expansion.

The receptor comes from an adult with an advanced solid tumor such as melanoma, head and neck, liver or kidney cancer. Sequenced material: CD4+ or CD8+ T cells sorted from blood, taken in a trial of the OX40 agonist ivuxolimab. The chain links TRBV9 to TRBJ2-1; D tentatively reads TRBD1 or TRBD2 (6 bases each). As DNA, the CDR3 is TGTGCCAGCAGCCCGAGGGGGAGGCCCAATGAGCAGTTCTTC. Translating it yields CASSPRGRPNEQFF.